These T cell receptor beta chains were read from a single sample in a study of early T cells in non-severe SARS-CoV-2 infection. TCRdb ran MiXCR on the 5' RACE reads and lists one entry per CDR3 protein. The data show around 58,000 distinct CDR3 sequences, with roughly 7.1% seen just once and approximately 10% held by the top ten. Material: whole blood, obtained at baseline. These receptors were taken from an adult who was a healthcare worker with PCR-confirmed SARS-CoV-2 infection or an uninfected control (not recorded which). Each CDR3 is given with its conserved first and last residue. The order of the fields is D gene, V gene, CDR3 protein. D genes are given only for firm matches.

>.|TRBV6-9
CASSLPGGIGYNEQFF
>TRBD1|TRBV12-3/TRBV12-4
CASSFGQGANYGYTF
>.|TRBV7-9
CASSPRGIDPSYEQYF
>.|TRBV30
CAWRGARGTRSGQFF
>TRBD2|TRBV7-6
CASSERRLAGYEQYF
>.|TRBV20-1
CSADAGSGGTDTQYF
>.|TRBV30
CAWTGDRGYEQYF
>TRBD2|TRBV20-1
CSASHRGLAGSEQYF
>.|TRBV4-1
CASSQVFQETQYF
>TRBD2|TRBV20-1
CSARLLAGGITDTQYF
>.|TRBV12-3/TRBV12-4
CASIADPRGEQYF
>.|TRBV20-1
CSATLEGSYNEQFF
>.|TRBV20-1
CSASMQGNTEAFF
>.|TRBV4-3
CASSLVGAEQFF
>.|TRBV2
CASSETREPQGVETQYF
>TRBD2|TRBV6-2/TRBV6-3
CASSYPLPPRTSGNTGELFF
>.|TRBV4-1
CASSHSHNEQFF
>TRBD1|TRBV3-1
CASSPSPGQGMETQYF
>.|TRBV28
CASSRGRHPYEQYF
>.|TRBV5-4
CASSLGEPQHF
>.|TRBV19
CASSRAALSYNEQFF
>TRBD2|TRBV7-2
CASSQEIAGGYNEQFF
>.|TRBV20-1
CSASARVTYGYTF
>.|TRBV6-2/TRBV6-3
CASSDYRAGYTF
>.|TRBV6-6
CASSYRSTDTQYF
>TRBD1|TRBV28
CASSTGATNYGYTF
>.|TRBV6-1
CASSAQGGSYEQYF
>TRBD2|TRBV9
CASSVVAGGQSDTQYF
>.|TRBV6-5
CASTPIADSGINEQFF
>.|TRBV7-2
CASSLARDIQYF
>.|TRBV6-5
CASSRRTDEVNIQYF